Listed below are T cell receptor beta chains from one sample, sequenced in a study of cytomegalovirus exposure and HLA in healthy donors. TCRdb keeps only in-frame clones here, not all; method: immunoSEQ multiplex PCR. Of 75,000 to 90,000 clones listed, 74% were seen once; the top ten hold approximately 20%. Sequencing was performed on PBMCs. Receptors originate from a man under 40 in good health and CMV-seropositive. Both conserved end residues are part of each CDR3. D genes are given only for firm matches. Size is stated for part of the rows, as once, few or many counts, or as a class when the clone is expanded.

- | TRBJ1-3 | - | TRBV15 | CATSRGASGNTIYF | TGTGCCACCAGCAGAGGGGCCTCTGGAAACACCATATATTTT
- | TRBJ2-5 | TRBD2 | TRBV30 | CAWSRLGAWEGQETQYF | TGTGCCTGGAGTAGATTAGGGGCGTGGGAGGGCCAAGAGACCCAGTACTTC
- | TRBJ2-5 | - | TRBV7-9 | CASSSPGVRRETQYF | TGTGCCAGCAGCTCCCCAGGGGTGCGGCGAGAGACCCAGTACTTC
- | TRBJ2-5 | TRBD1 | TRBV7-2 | CASSFDRGETQYF | TGTGCCAGCAGCTTCGACAGGGGGGAGACCCAGTACTTC
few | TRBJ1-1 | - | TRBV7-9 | CASIRPGLGNTEAFF | TGTGCCAGCATCCGTCCAGGTCTGGGGAACACTGAAGCTTTCTTT
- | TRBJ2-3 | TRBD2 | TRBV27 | CASSLKAPMTSGRGQTQYF | TGTGCCAGCAGTTTAAAGGCCCCGATGACTAGCGGGAGAGGTCAGACGCAGTATTTT
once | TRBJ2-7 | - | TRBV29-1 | CSVGGGTYEQYF | TGCAGCGTTGGAGGCGGGACCTACGAGCAGTACTTC
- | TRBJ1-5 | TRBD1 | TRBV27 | CASSPYGTGYQPQHF | TGTGCCAGCAGTCCATACGGGACAGGGTATCAGCCCCAGCATTTT
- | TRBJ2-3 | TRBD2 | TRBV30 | CAWSLAGGPNTQYF | TGTGCCTGGAGTCTAGCGGGAGGGCCAAATACGCAGTATTTT
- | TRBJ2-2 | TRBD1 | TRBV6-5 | CASRYPGQGRTGELFF | TGTGCCAGCAGGTACCCGGGACAGGGAAGGACCGGGGAGCTGTTTTTT
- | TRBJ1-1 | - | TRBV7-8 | CASSFFGRNTEAFF | TGTGCCAGCAGCTTCTTTGGCCGGAACACTGAAGCTTTCTTT
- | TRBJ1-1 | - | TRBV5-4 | CASSSQGYTEAFF | TGTGCCAGCAGCTCTCAGGGATATACTGAAGCTTTCTTT
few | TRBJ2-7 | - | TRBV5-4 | CASSLDSLGEQYF | TGTGCCAGCAGCTTGGACAGTTTGGGCGAGCAGTACTTC
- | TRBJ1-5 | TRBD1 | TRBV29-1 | CSVRQGGDQPQHF | TGCAGCGTTCGACAGGGTGGTGATCAGCCCCAGCATTTT
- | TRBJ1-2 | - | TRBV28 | CAATGGVGNYGYTF | TGTGCCGCGACCGGGGGTGTTGGAAACTATGGCTACACCTTC
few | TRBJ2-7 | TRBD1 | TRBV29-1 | CSVTRDRGYEQYF | TGCAGCGTTACCCGGGACAGGGGCTACGAGCAGTACTTC